Here is one T cell receptor beta chain with its context. Clones were sequenced by immunoSEQ multiplex PCR, and TCRdb holds only the in-frame ones, with some missing. The table includes roughly 300,000 clones, roughly 85% detected once. This sample is part of a study of blood T cell repertoires in COVID-19. The CDR3 totals 15 residues. CDR1 SGHNT and CDR2 YYREEE come from the germline V gene (reference sequence). V gave up 0 bases and J gave up 3 bases, with 13 bases separating them. What was sequenced was PBMCs or T cells enriched from blood (not recorded which). This sequence originates from a woman aged 40-49 years with acute COVID-19. The J gene is TRBJ2-7, the V gene TRBV5-4; possibly TRBD2 for D (5 bases). The chain's CDR3 is CASSLGLSGNYEQYF. The CDR3 nucleotides read TGTGCCAGCAGCTTGGGGCTGTCGGGGAACTACGAGCAGTACTTC.